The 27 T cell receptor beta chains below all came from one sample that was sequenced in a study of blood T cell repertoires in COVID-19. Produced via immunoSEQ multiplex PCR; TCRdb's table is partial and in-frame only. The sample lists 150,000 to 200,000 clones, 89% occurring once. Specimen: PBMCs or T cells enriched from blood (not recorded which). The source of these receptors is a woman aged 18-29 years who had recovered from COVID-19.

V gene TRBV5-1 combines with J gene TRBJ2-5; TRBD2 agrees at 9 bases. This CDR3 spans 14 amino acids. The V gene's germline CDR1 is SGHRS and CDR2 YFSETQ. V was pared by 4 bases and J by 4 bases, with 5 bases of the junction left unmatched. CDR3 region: CASSTGTSPETQYF. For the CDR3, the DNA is TGCGCCAGCAGCACCGGGACTAGCCCAGAGACCCAGTACTTC.

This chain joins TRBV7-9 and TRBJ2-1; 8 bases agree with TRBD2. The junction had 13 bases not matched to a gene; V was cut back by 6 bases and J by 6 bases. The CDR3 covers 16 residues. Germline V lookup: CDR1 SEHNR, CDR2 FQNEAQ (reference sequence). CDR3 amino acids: CASRPTSGYGANEQFF. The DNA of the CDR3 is TGTGCCAGCAGGCCTACTAGCGGCTATGGGGCCAATGAGCAGTTCTTC.

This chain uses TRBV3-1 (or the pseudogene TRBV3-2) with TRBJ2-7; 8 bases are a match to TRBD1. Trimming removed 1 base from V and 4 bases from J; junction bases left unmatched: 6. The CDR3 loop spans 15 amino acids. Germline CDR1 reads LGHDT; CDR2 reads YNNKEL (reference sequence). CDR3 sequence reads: CASSQAGGEGYEQYF. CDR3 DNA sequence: TGTGCCAGCAGCCAAGCAGGGGGCGAAGGATACGAGCAGTACTTC.

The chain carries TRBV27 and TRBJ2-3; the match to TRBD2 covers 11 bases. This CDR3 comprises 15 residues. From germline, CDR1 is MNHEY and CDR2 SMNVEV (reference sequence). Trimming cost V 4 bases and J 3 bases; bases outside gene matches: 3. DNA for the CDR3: TGTGCCAGCAGTTACGGACTAGCGGGTACAGATACGCAGTATTTT. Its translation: CASSYGLAGTDTQYF.

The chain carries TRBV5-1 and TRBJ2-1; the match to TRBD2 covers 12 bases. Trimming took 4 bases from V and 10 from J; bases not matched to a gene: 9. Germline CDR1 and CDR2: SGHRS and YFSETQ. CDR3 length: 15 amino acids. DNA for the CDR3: TGCGCCAGCAGCCCCGGGCTAGCGGGAGGGGAGGAGCAGTTCTTC. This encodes CASSPGLAGGEEQFF.

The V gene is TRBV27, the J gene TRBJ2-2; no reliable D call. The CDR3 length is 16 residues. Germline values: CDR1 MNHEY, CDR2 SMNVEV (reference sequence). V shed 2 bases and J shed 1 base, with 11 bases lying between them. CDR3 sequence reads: CASSLRPPGNTGELFF. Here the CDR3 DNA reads TGTGCCAGCAGTTTAAGACCCCCAGGGAACACCGGGGAGCTGTTTTTT.

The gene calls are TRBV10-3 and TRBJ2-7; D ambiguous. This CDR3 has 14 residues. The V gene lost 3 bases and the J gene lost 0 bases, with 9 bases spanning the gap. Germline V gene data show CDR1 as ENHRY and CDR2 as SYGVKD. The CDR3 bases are TGTGCCATCAGTGATACAACAGCCTCCTACGAGCAGTACTTC. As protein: CAISDTTASYEQYF.

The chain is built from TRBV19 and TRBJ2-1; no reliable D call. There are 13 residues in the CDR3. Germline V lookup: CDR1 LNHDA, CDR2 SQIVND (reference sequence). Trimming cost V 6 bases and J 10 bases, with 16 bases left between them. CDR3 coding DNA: TGTGCCAGTAGAGGCGGCTACCCCGGGGAGCAGTTCTTC. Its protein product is CASRGGYPGEQFF.

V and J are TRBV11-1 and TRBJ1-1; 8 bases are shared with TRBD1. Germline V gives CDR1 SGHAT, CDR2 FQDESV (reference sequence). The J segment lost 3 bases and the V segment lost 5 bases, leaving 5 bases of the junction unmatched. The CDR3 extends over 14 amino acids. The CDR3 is CASSIGQGDTEAFF. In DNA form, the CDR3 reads TGTGCCAGCAGCATCGGACAGGGAGACACTGAAGCTTTCTTT.

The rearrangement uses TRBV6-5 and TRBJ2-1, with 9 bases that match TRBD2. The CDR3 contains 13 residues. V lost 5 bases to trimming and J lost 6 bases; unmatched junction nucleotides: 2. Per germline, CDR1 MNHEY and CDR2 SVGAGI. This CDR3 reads CASSTGLANEQFF. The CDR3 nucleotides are TGTGCCAGCAGTACGGGACTAGCCAATGAGCAGTTCTTC.

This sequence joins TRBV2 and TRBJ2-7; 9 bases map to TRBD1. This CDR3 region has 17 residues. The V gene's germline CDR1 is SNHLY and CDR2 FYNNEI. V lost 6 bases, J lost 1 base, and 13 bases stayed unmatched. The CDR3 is CASRPGQGNFGSYEQYF. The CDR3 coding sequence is TGTGCCAGCAGGCCCGGACAGGGGAATTTCGGATCCTACGAGCAGTACTTC.

CDR3 coding DNA: TGTGCCAGCAGAGTCCTCGGCGGGAGGTACGCAGATACGCAGTATTTT. It yields the protein CASRVLGGRYADTQYF. V and J are TRBV2 and TRBJ2-3; TRBD2 matches 8 bases. CDR3 size: 16 residues. V lost 6 bases and J lost 4; bases outside the gene matches: 12. CDR1 and CDR2 from the germline V gene are SNHLY and FYNNEI.

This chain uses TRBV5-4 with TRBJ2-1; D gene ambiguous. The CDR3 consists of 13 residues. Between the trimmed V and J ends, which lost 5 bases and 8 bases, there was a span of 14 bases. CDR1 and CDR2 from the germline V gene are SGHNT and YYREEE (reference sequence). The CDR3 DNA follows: TGTGCCAGCAGTGGAGTTGCCTCCGATGAGCAGTTCTTC. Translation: CASSGVASDEQFF.

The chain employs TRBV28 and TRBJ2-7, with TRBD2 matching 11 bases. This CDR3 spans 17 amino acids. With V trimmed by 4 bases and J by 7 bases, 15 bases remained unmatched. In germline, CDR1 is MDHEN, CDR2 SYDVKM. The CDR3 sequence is CASSYSGFSGRAGEQYF. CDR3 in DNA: TGTGCCAGCAGTTACTCAGGGTTTAGCGGGAGGGCCGGAGAGCAGTACTTC. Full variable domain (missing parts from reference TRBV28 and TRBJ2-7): DVKVTQSSRYLVKRTGEKVFLECVQDMDHENMFWYRQDPGLGLRLIYFSYDVKMKEKGDIPEGYSVSREKKERFSLILESASTNQTSMYLCASSYSGFSGRAGEQYFGPGTRLTVT.

CDR3 DNA: TGTGCCAGCAGTGGACCGGGACAGGGATCTAATGAAAAACTGTTTTTT. Its translation is CASSGPGQGSNEKLFF. The genes are TRBV2 and TRBJ1-4; 9 nucleotides agree with TRBD1. The V and J ends lost 4 bases and 3 bases, in that order; junction bases with no gene match: 6. Looked up from germline, CDR1 is SNHLY and CDR2 is FYNNEI. CDR3 length equals 16 residues. The full variable domain, completed using reference TRBV2 and TRBJ1-4, is EPEVTQTPSHQVTQMGQEVILRCVPISNHLYFYWYRQILGQKVEFLVSFYNNEISEKSEIFDDQFSVERPDGSNFTLKIRSTKLEDSAMYFCASSGPGQGSNEKLFFGSGTQLSVL.

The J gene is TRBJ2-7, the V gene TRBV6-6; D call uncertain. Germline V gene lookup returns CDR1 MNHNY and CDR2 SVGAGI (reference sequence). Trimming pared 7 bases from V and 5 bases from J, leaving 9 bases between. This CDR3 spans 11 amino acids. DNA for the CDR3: TGTGCCAGCACGTTGTCAGACGAGCAGTACTTC. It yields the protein CASTLSDEQYF.

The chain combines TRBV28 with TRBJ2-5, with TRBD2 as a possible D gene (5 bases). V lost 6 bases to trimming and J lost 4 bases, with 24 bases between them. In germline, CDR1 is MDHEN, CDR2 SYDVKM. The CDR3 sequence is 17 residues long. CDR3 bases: TGTGCCAGCAGCCCCCTTGGGAGCGGAGAACCGCGAGAGACCCAGTACTTC. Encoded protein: CASSPLGSGEPRETQYF.

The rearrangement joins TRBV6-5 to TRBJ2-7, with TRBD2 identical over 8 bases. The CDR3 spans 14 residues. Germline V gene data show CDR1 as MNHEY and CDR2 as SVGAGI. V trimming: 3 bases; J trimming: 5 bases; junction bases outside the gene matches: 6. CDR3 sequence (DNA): TGTGCCAGCAGTTATGGCGGGAGGTCGGACGAGCAGTACTTC. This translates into CASSYGGRSDEQYF.

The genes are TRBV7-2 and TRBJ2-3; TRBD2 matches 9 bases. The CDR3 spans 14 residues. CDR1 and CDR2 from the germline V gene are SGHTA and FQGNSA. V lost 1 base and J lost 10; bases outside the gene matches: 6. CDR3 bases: TGTGCCAGCAGCTTAGGGCTAGCGGGATTGGCGCAGTATTTT. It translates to CASSLGLAGLAQYF.

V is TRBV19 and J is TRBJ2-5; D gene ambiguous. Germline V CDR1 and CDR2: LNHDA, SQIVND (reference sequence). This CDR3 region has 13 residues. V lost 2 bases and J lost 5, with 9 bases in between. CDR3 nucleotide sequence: TGTGCCAGTAGTATAACCTGGCGGGAGACCCAGTACTTC. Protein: CASSITWRETQYF.

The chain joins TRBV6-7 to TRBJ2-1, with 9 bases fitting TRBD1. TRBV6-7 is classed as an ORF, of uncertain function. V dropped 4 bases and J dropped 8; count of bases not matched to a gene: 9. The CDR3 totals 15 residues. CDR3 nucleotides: TGTGCCAGCAGTTTCTTCGGGACAGGGTTGCATGAGCAGTTCTTC. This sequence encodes CASSFFGTGLHEQFF.

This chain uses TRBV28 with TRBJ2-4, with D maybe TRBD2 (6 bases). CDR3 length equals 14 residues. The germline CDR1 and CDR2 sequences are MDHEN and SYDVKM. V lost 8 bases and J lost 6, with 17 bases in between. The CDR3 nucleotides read TGTGCCAGCGCCCTTGGGGAGGATAGAAACATTCAGTACTTC. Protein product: CASALGEDRNIQYF.

The DNA of the CDR3 is TGTGCCAGCAGCCGGGATCACTATGGCTACACCTTC. It specifies CASSRDHYGYTF. This sequence joins TRBV7-2 and TRBJ1-2; D is undetermined. Germline V gene lookup returns CDR1 SGHTA and CDR2 FQGNSA. This CDR3 has 12 residues. V was clipped by 5 bases and J by 3 bases, with 7 bases between them.

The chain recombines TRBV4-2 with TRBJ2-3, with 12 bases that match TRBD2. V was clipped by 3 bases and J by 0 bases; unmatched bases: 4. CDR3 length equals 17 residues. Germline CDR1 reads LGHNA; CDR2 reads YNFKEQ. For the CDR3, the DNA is TGTGCCAGCAGCCAGACGGGGACTAGCGGGAGCACAGATACGCAGTATTTT. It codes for CASSQTGTSGSTDTQYF.

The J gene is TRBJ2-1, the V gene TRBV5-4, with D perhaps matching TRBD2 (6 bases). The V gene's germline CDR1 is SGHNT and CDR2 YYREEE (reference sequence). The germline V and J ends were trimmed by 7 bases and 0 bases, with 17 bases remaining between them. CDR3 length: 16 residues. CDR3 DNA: TGTGCCAGCTTCGGGCCTAGCGTGAGCTCCTACAATGAGCAGTTCTTC. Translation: CASFGPSVSSYNEQFF.

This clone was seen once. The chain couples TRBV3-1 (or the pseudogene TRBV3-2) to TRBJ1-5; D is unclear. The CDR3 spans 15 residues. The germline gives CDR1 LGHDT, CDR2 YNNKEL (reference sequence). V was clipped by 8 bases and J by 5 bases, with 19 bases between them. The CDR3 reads CASQTLTDPDQPQHF. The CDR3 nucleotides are TGTGCCAGCCAGACTCTAACTGACCCTGATCAGCCCCAGCATTTT.

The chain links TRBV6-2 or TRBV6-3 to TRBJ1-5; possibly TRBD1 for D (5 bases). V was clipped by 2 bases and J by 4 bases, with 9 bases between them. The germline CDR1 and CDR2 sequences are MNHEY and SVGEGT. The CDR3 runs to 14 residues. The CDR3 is CASSYGTRNQPQHF. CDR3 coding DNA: TGTGCCAGCAGTTACGGGACTCGAAATCAGCCCCAGCATTTT.